Presented here are 5 T cell receptor beta chains from one specimen sequenced in a study of T cells in Graves' hyperthyroidism and ophthalmopathy. Amplified TCR beta CDR3 regions derived from RNA transcripts. First-round RT-PCR with HTBI primers amplified the TCR CDR3 region. MiXCR, run by TCRdb on the multiplex PCR reads, gives a single entry per CDR3 protein. The sample has some 270,000 distinct CDR3 sequences, 13% seen once; the top ten hold approximately 8.6%. Sequenced input: blood. The receptors stem from a woman in her thirties with Graves' hyperthyroidism that later progressed to Graves' ophthalmopathy.

This clonotype has ten or more counts. The rearrangement uses TRBV20-1 and TRBJ2-4, with a tentative D call TRBD1 (5 bases). The CDR3 consists of 14 residues. The V gene's germline CDR1 is DFQATT and CDR2 SNEGSKA (reference sequence). V was shortened by 6 bases and J by 6 bases, with 18 bases between the two germline ends. CDR3 amino acids: CSAIPVDSRNIQYF. The CDR3 DNA is TGCAGTGCGATACCGGTAGACAGCAGAAACATTCAGTACTTC.

In this sample, this clonotype turned up many times. The CDR3 DNA reads as TGCAGTGCTCTCGGACGGGAGAACACTGAAGCTTTCTTT. This sequence encodes CSALGRENTEAFF. The gene calls are TRBV20-1 and TRBJ1-1; D unclear. V gave up 5 bases and J gave up 1 base, with 11 bases separating them. This CDR3 region has 13 residues. Germline V gene sequence: CDR1 DFQATT, CDR2 SNEGSKA (reference sequence).

Many counts were recorded for this clonotype. V gene TRBV7-9 combines with J gene TRBJ2-1; 12 bases align to TRBD2. This CDR3 comprises 15 residues. V lost 5 bases to trimming and J lost 7 bases; unmatched junction nucleotides: 6. Per the germline V gene, CDR1 is SEHNR and CDR2 is FQNEAQ (reference sequence). The CDR3 reads CASSHRTSGMNEQFF. DNA of the CDR3: TGTGCCAGCAGCCACCGGACTAGCGGGATGAATGAGCAGTTCTTC.

This clonotype appeared many times. The genes are TRBV29-1 and TRBJ1-2, with TRBD1 matching over 8 bases. Germline V gene data show CDR1 as SQVTM and CDR2 as ANQGSEA. The CDR3 consists of 13 residues. V was pared by 6 bases and J by 4 bases, with 7 bases of the junction left unmatched. The CDR3 spells CSVRTGTLYGYTF. The CDR3 nucleotides read TGCAGCGTAAGGACAGGGACCCTCTATGGCTACACCTTC.

This clonotype occurred many times. This chain links TRBV12-3 or TRBV12-4 with TRBJ2-1; D is uncertain. Between the trimmed V and J ends, which lost 1 base and 7 bases, there was a span of 8 bases. This CDR3 has 13 amino acids. The CDR3 coding sequence is TGTGCCAGCAGTTTAGGCCCCGAGAATGAGCAGTTCTTC. Its protein product is CASSLGPENEQFF.